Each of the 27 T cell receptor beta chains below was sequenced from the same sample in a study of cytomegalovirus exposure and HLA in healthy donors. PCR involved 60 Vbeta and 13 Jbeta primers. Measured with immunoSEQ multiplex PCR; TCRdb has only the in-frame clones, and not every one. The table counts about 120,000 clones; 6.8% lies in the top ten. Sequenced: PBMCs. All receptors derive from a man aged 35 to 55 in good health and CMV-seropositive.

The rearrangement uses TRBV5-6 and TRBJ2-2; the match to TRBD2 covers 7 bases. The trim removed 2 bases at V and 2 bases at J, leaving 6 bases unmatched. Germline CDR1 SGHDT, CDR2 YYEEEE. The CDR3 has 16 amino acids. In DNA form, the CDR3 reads TGTGCCAGCAGCTTTGTGGCTAGCGGAAACACCGGGGAGCTGTTTTTT. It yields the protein CASSFVASGNTGELFF.

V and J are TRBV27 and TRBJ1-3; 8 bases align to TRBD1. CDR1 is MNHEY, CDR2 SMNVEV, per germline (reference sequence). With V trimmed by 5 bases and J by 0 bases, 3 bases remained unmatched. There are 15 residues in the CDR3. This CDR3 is CASSTGGHSGNTIYF. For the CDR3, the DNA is TGTGCCAGCAGTACAGGGGGACACTCTGGAAACACCATATATTTT.

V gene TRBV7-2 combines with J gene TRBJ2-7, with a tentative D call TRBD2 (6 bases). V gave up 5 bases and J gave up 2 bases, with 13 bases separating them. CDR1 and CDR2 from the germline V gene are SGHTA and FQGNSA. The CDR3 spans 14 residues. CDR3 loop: CASSPGGLTYEQYF. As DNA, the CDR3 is TGTGCCAGCAGCCCTGGGGGGTTGACCTACGAGCAGTACTTC.

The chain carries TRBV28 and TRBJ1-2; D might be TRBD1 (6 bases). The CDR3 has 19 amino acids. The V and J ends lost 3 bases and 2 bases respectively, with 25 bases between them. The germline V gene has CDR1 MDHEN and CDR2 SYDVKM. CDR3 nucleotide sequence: TGTGCCAGCAGTTTCCGGGTCCGGTTGGGGGACAACATCAACTATGGCTACACCTTC. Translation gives CASSFRVRLGDNINYGYTF.

The CDR3 protein is CASSPFPGRETQYF. Written as DNA, the CDR3 is TGTGCCAGCTCACCATTTCCCGGGAGAGAGACCCAGTACTTC. The genes are TRBV18 and TRBJ2-5, with D maybe TRBD2 (6 bases). V was clipped by 2 bases and J by 4 bases, with 11 bases between them. Germline CDR1 and CDR2: KGHSH and LQKENI. The CDR3 runs 14 residues.

The DNA of the CDR3 is TGTGCCAGCAGCCAACTTGGCGGACTGGAAGCTTTCTTT. Protein product: CASSQLGGLEAFF. This chain joins TRBV14 and TRBJ1-1; D not resolved. CDR1 is SGHDN, CDR2 FVKESK, per germline. V shed 2 bases and J shed 8 bases, with 12 bases lying between them. This CDR3 spans 13 amino acids.

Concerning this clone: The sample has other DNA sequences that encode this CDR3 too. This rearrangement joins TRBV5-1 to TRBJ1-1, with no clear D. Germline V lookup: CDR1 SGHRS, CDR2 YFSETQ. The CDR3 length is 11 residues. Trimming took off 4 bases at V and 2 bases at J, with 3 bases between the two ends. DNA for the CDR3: TGCGCCAGCAGCCAAAACACTGAAGCTTTCTTT. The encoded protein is CASSQNTEAFF.

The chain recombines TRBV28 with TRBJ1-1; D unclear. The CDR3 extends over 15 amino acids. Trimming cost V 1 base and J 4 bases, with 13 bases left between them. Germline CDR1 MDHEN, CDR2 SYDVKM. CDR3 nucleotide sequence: TGTGCCAGCAGTTTATTTTACCCCGAGGGCACTGAAGCTTTCTTT. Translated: CASSLFYPEGTEAFF.

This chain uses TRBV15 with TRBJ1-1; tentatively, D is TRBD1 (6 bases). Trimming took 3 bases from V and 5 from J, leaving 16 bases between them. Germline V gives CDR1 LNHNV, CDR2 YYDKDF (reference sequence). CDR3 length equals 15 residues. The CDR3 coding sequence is TGTGCCACCAGCAGCCGGGACAAATTGTGGACTGAAGCTTTCTTT. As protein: CATSSRDKLWTEAFF.

The CDR3 coding sequence is TGTGCCAGCAGACCGGGACTAGCGGGAGTCGGGGAGCTGTTTTTT. As protein: CASRPGLAGVGELFF. V and J are TRBV7-9 and TRBJ2-2; 14 bases align to TRBD2. CDR1 SEHNR and CDR2 FQNEAQ come from the germline V gene (reference sequence). The V segment lost 6 bases and the J segment 7 bases; nucleotides outside the gene matches: 4. This CDR3 spans 15 amino acids.

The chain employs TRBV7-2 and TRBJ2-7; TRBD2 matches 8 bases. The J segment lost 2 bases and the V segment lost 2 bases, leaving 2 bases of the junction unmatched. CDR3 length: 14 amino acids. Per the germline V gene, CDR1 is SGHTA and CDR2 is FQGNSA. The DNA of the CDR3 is TGTGCCAGCAGCTTATCAGCGGGGGCCTACGAGCAGTACTTC. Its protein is CASSLSAGAYEQYF.

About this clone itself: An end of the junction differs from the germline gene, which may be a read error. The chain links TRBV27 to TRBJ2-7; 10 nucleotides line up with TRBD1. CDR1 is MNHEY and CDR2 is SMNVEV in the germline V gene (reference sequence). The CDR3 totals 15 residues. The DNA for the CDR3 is TGTGCCAGCAGTCCGACCGGGACAGGGGTCCCGATGTCGGACTTC. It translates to CASSPTGTGVPMSDF.

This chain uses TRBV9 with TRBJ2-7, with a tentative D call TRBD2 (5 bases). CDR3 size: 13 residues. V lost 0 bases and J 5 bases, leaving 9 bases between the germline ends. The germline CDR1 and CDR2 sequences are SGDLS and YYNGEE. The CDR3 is CASSVALRDEQYF. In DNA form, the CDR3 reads TGTGCCAGCAGCGTAGCTTTGAGGGACGAGCAGTACTTC.

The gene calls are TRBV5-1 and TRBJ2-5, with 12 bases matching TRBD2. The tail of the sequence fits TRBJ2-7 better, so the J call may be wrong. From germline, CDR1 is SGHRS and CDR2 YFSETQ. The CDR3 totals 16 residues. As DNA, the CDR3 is TGCGCCAGCAGCTCTGTACTAGCGGGAGGCGGCTACGAGCAGTACTTC. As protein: CASSSVLAGGGYEQYF.

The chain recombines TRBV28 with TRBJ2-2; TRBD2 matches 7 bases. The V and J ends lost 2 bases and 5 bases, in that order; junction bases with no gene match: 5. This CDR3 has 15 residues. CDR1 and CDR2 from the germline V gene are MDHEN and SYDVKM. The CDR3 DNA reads TGTGCCAGCAGTTTAGTGGGAGCGGGAACCGGGGAGCTGTTTTTT. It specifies CASSLVGAGTGELFF.

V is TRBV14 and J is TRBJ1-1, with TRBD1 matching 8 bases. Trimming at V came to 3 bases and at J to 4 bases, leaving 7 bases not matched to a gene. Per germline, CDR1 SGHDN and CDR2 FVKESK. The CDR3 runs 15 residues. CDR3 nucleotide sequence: TGTGCCAGCAGCCAGAGGACAGGGAGGGCCACTGAAGCTTTCTTT. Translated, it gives CASSQRTGRATEAFF.

CDR3 coding DNA: TGCAGCGTTTGGTTAGCGGACCAGTACGAGCAGTACTTC. This encodes CSVWLADQYEQYF. The V gene is TRBV29-1, the J gene TRBJ2-7; D may be TRBD2 (6 bases). V lost 5 bases, J lost 4 bases, and 15 bases lay in between. CDR1 SQVTM and CDR2 ANQGSEA come from the germline V gene. CDR3 size: 13 residues.

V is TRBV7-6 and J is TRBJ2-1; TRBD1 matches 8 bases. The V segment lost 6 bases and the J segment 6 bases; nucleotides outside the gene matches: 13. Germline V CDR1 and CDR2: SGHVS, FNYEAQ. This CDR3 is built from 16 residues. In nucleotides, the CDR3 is TGTGCCAGCAGTCCAGCAGGGGGCAAGGTTGCCAATGAGCAGTTCTTC. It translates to CASSPAGGKVANEQFF.

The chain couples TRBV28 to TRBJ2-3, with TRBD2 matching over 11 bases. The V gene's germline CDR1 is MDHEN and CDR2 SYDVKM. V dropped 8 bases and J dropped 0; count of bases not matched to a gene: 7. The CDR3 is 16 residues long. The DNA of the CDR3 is TGTGCCAGCCCCCCCCCTAGCGGGAGGAGCACAGATACGCAGTATTTT. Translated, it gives CASPPPSGRSTDTQYF.

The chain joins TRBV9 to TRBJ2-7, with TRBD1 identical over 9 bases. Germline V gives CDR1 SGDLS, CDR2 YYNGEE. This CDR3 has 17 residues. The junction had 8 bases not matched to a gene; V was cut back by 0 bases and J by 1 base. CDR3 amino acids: CASSVGGGTGRSYEQYF. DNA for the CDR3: TGTGCCAGCAGCGTAGGAGGAGGGACAGGGAGATCCTACGAGCAGTACTTC.

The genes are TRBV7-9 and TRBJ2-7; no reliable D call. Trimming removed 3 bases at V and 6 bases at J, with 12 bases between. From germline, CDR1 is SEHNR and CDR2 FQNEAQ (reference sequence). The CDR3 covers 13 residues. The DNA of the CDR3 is TGTGCCAGCAGCTTGGGTCCGGCAGGCGAGCAGTACTTC. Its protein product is CASSLGPAGEQYF.

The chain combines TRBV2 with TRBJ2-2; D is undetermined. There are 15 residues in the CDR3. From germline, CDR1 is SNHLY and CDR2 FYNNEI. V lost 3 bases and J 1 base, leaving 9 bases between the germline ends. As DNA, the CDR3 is TGTGCCAGCAGTGATCAGCGAATGAACACCGGGGAGCTGTTTTTT. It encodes CASSDQRMNTGELFF.

The CDR3 here is CASSSGQGPNEQFF. The CDR3 coding sequence is TGTGCCAGCAGCTCGGGACAGGGCCCCAATGAGCAGTTCTTC. V usage is TRBV11-3 and J usage is TRBJ2-1; 9 nucleotides agree with TRBD1. Unmatched junction bases numbered 4, after V lost 4 bases and J lost 6 bases. The germline V gene encodes CDR1 SGHNT and CDR2 YENEEA. The CDR3 runs 14 residues.

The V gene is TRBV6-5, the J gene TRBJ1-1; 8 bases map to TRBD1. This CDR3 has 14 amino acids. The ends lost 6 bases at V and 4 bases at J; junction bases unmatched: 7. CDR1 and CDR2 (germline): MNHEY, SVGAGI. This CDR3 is CASRTRGPRTEAFF. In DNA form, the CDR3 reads TGTGCCAGCAGAACCAGGGGGCCGCGCACTGAAGCTTTCTTT.

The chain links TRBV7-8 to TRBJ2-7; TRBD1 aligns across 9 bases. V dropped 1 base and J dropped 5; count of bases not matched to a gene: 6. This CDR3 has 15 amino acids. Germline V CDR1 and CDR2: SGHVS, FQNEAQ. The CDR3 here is CASSLVQGASHEQYF. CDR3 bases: TGTGCCAGCAGCTTAGTACAGGGGGCGTCCCACGAGCAGTACTTC.

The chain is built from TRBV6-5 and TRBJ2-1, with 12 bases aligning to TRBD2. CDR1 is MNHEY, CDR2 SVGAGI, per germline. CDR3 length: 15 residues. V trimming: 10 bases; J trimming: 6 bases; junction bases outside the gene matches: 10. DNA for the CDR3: TGTGCCACTCGCCCGCGGACTAGCGGGACCAATGAGCAGTTCTTC. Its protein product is CATRPRTSGTNEQFF.

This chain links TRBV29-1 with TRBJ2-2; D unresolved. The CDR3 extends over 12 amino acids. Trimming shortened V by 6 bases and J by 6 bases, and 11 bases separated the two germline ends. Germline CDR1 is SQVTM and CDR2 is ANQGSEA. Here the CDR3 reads CSVLSPAGELFF. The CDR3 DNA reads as TGCAGCGTCTTATCGCCGGCCGGGGAGCTGTTTTTT.